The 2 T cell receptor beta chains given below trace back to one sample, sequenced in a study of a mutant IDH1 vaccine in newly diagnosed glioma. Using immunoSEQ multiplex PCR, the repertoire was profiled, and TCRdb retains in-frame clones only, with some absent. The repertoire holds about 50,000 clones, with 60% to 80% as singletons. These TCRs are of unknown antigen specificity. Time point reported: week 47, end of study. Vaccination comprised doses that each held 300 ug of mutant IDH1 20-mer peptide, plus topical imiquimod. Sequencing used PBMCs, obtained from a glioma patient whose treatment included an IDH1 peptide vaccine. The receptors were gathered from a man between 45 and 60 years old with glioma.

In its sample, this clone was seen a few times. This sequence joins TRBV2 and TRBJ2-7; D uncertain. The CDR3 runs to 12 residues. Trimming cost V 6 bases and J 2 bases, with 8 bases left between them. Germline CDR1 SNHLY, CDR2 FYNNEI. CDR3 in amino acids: CASRVTAYEQYF. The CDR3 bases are TGTGCCAGCAGAGTTACGGCCTACGAGCAGTACTTC.

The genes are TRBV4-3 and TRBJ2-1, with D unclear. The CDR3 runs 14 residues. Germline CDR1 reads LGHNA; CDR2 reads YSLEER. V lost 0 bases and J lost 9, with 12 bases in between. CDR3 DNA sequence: TGCGCCAGCAGCCAAGAAACAGTGGAAAGTGAGCAGTTCTTC. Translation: CASSQETVESEQFF.